This TCR beta chain was recorded in a study of cytomegalovirus exposure and HLA in healthy donors. Study-wide points: Earlier results showed most TCR beta V segments being productive about 87% or about 30% of the time. Immune exposure data for these donors was limited to CMV serostatus.

As regards this clone: Its antigen is not identified.

V was trimmed by 3 bases and J by 2 bases, leaving 2 bases between them. Germline-derived CDR1 and CDR2 are SEHNR and FQNEAQ (reference sequence). CDR3 length: 11 residues. PCR amplification relied on 60 Vbeta primers (plus 13 Jbeta primers). The protocol was immunoSEQ multiplex PCR, while the TCRdb copy is restricted to in-frame clones and leaves out a portion. The table records around 120,000 clones, 81% of them present only once. The receptor comes from a woman in her thirties in good health and CMV-seronegative. The specimen was PBMCs. The J gene is TRBJ2-7, the V gene TRBV7-9, with D unclear. The DNA of the CDR3 is TGTGCCAGCAGCTTTACCTACGAGCAGTACTTC. It is translated as CASSFTYEQYF.